The 2 T cell receptor beta chains reported below all come from one sample, sequenced in a study of tumor-infiltrating lymphocytes in primary liver carcinoma. Unsorted whole blood supplied the blood RNA, and germline DNA was isolated too. A constant-region primer primed TCR beta cDNA synthesis from about 550 ng of total RNA. For TCR beta, libraries were produced by three nested multiplex PCR rounds using slightly modified ARM-PCR. Each of the first two PCR rounds ran around 10 cycles with TRBV1-TRBV30 forward and C-beta reverse primers. TCRdb analysed the multiplex PCR reads with MiXCR anew, one entry per CDR3 protein. Altogether 310,000 or so distinct CDR3 sequences are present, 58% being singletons, with the ten largest covering around 15%. The sequencing sample was made of peripheral blood. These receptors were collected from a woman aged 25 to 39 with primary liver carcinoma and hepatitis B virus infection.

To note about this clonotype: A read error is possible here, since a much larger clone lies one base away. The chain links TRBV12-3 or TRBV12-4 to TRBJ2-3, with a tentative D call TRBD1 (6 bases). V was shortened by 5 bases and J by 5 bases, with 11 bases between the two germline ends. The CDR3 is 13 residues long. The DNA for the CDR3 is TGTGCCAGCAGTGCGACAGGCGGAGATACGCAGTATTTT. Residues: CASSATGGDTQYF.

Notes on this clonotype: Germline and junction disagree at one end, which may indicate a read error. The chain has TRBV11-3 and TRBJ2-2; 9 bases are shared with TRBD1. The germline V gene encodes CDR1 SGHNT and CDR2 YENEEA. The CDR3 is made up of 15 amino acids. DNA for the CDR3: TGTGCCGGCAGCTTAGGGACAGGGAACACCGGGGAGCCGTTTTTT. Translation: CAGSLGTGNTGEPFF.